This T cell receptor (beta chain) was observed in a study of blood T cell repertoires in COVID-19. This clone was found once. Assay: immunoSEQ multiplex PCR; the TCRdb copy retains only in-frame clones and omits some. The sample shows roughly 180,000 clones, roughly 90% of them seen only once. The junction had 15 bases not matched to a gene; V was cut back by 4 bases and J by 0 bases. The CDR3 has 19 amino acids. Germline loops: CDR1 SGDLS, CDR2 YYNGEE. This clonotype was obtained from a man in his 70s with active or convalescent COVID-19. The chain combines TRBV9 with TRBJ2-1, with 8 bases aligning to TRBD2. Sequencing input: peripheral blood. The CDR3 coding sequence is TGTGCCAGCAGCCCAGGCGCCAGCGGGGGCCTCAGCTCCTACAATGAGCAGTTCTTC. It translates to CASSPGASGGLSSYNEQFF.